This TCR beta chain was sequenced for a study of identical twins. Points on this clonotype: Its antigen is not identified.

Germline CDR1 and CDR2: MNHEY and SVGAGI. This CDR3 is built from 11 residues. V lost 2 bases, J lost 6 bases, and 2 bases lay in between. Study-level points and caveats: It was cross-sectional statistical analysis, not following the same donors, that the conclusions relied on.

A universal primer site was incorporated via template switching, and the cDNA contained unique molecular identifiers. TCRdb processed the 5' RACE reads anew with MiXCR; each CDR3 protein has one entry. The data contain fewer than 550,000 distinct CDR3 sequences, approximately 16% of them singletons. These same records also appear under a second study, on yellow fever vaccine responses in identical twins.

This TCR was recovered from a woman in her late teens or twenties in good health. V and J are TRBV6-5 and TRBJ2-4; D is ambiguous. Sequencing was done on a sample of CD4+ T cells sorted from blood. The CDR3 DNA sequence: TGTGCCAGCAGTTACGGAAACATTCAGTACTTC. It codes for CASSYGNIQYF.